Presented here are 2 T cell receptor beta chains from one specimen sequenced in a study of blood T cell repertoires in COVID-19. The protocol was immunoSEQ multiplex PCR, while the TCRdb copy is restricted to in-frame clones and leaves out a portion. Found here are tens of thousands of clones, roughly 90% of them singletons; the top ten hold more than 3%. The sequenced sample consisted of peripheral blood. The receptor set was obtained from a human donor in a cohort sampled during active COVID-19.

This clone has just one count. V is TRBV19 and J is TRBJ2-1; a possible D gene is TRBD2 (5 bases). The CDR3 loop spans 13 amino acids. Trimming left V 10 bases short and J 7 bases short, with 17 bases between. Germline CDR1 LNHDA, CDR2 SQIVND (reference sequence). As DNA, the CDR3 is TGTGCCACCGACCATCCCGACTATAATGAGCAGTTCTTC. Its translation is CATDHPDYNEQFF.

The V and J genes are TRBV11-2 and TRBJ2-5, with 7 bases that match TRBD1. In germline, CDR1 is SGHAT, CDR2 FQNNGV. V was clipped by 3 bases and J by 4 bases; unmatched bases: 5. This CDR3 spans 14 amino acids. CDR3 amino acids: CASSFLTGSETQYF. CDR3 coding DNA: TGTGCCAGCAGCTTCCTGACAGGGTCAGAGACCCAGTACTTC.